These 32 T cell receptor beta chains share one sample of origin, sequenced in a study of CD8 T cells in Susac syndrome. Random hexamers were used to reverse transcribe an amount of roughly 0.5 to 1 ug RNA. Each CDR3 protein is one row after TCRdb ran MiXCR on the immunoSEQ multiplex PCR reads. The sample lists about 120,000 distinct CDR3 sequences, about 90% occurring once. Material for sequencing was CD8+ T cells from PBMCs. The receptors originated from a human donor in good health.

This clonotype has a single count. This chain connects TRBV20-1 to TRBJ2-1; TRBD2 agrees at 11 bases. V lost 5 bases to trimming and J lost 0 bases; unmatched junction nucleotides: 9. The CDR3 loop spans 17 amino acids. CDR1 is DFQATT, CDR2 SNEGSKA, per germline (reference sequence). DNA for the CDR3: TGCAGTGCTGAATGGACTAGCGGGCGACCCTCCTACAATGAGCAGTTCTTC. It yields the protein CSAEWTSGRPSYNEQFF.

The gene calls are TRBV7-2 and TRBJ1-2, with a weak D call TRBD1 (5 bases). CDR3 length: 13 residues. V dropped 5 bases and J dropped 6 bases, with 13 bases sitting between them. From germline, CDR1 is SGHTA and CDR2 FQGNSA. The CDR3 DNA reads as TGTGCCAGCAGCGGGACCAAAAGAGATGGCTACACCTTC. Translated: CASSGTKRDGYTF.

The J gene is TRBJ2-3, the V gene TRBV9, with D uncertain. Trimming took 0 bases from V and 1 from J, leaving 6 bases between them. CDR3 length: 14 residues. Germline assignment: CDR1 SGDLS and CDR2 YYNGEE. The CDR3 here is CASSVVAGTDTQYF. The CDR3 nucleotides are TGTGCCAGCAGCGTAGTGGCCGGCACAGATACGCAGTATTTT.

This chain joins TRBV4-3 and TRBJ1-2; possible D gene TRBD1, 6 bases. CDR1 LGHNA and CDR2 YSLEER come from the germline V gene. The V gene lost 0 bases and the J gene lost 7 bases, with 15 bases spanning the gap. The CDR3 totals 15 residues. CDR3 DNA sequence: TGCGCCAGCAGCCAAGATGATGGGGGCTCCGGTGGCTACACCTTC. The encoded protein is CASSQDDGGSGGYTF.

The J gene is TRBJ2-1, the V gene TRBV20-1, with TRBD2 as a possible D gene (5 bases). V lost 4 bases and J 3 bases, leaving 10 bases between the germline ends. Germline V gives CDR1 DFQATT, CDR2 SNEGSKA (reference sequence). The CDR3 runs 13 residues. The CDR3 loop reads CSANRDVYNEQFF. As DNA, the CDR3 is TGCAGTGCTAATCGGGATGTCTACAATGAGCAGTTCTTC.

This clonotype was detected once. The V gene is TRBV27, the J gene TRBJ2-7; 7 bases match TRBD2. The CDR3 totals 14 residues. Germline V gene lookup returns CDR1 MNHEY and CDR2 SMNVEV (reference sequence). Trimming removed 8 bases from V and 6 bases from J; junction bases left unmatched: 13. In DNA form, the CDR3 reads TGTGCCAGCTTGGGAGGGGCCAAAAACTCCGAGCAGTACTTC. Residues: CASLGGAKNSEQYF.

The rearrangement uses TRBV20-1 and TRBJ1-4, with a tentative D call TRBD1 (6 bases). V was shortened by 5 bases and J by 8 bases, with 18 bases between the two germline ends. The CDR3 consists of 14 residues. Germline CDR1 is DFQATT and CDR2 is SNEGSKA (reference sequence). CDR3 sequence reads: CSAAGTQLGEKLFF. DNA for the CDR3: TGCAGTGCTGCCGGGACACAACTAGGCGAAAAACTGTTTTTT.

The rearrangement links TRBV29-1 to TRBJ2-5; the D is unclear. V lost 1 base and J 0 bases, leaving 6 bases between the germline ends. Germline values: CDR1 SQVTM, CDR2 ANQGSEA. This CDR3 region has 13 residues. The DNA for the CDR3 is TGCAGCGTTGAAGTGGGATACCAAGAGACCCAGTACTTC. This gives the protein CSVEVGYQETQYF.

The V gene is TRBV2, the J gene TRBJ2-3; 12 positions agree with TRBD2. From germline, CDR1 is SNHLY and CDR2 FYNNEI. V was clipped by 3 bases and J by 0 bases; unmatched bases: 13. This CDR3 spans 20 amino acids. The CDR3 protein is CASSDLLTSGRIWSTDTQYF. In DNA form, the CDR3 reads TGTGCCAGCAGTGACCTCCTCACTAGCGGGAGGATCTGGAGCACAGATACGCAGTATTTT.

Written as DNA, the CDR3 is TGTGCCAGCAGCCGGGGGGCCAAAAACATTCAGTACTTC. Its protein product is CASSRGAKNIQYF. The chain uses TRBV14 and TRBJ2-4; D is perhaps TRBD1 or TRBD2 (5 bases each). V gave up 4 bases and J gave up 1 base, with 5 bases separating them. Per the germline V gene, CDR1 is SGHDN and CDR2 is FVKESK. The CDR3 runs 13 residues.

V gene TRBV7-9 combines with J gene TRBJ2-7, with a tentative D call TRBD2 (5 bases). This CDR3 contains 13 residues. The V gene lost 8 bases and the J gene lost 3 bases, with 14 bases spanning the gap. The germline CDR1 and CDR2 sequences are SEHNR and FQNEAQ (reference sequence). As DNA, the CDR3 is TGTGCCAGCGCGGGCGCATTAATCTACGAGCAGTACTTC. Protein product: CASAGALIYEQYF.

The chain joins TRBV12-3 or TRBV12-4 to TRBJ1-1; unclear D gene. The V gene lost 6 bases and the J gene lost 7 bases, with 9 bases spanning the gap. The CDR3 spans 11 residues. In DNA form, the CDR3 reads TGTGCCAGCAGCCCCCGTGGTGAAGCTTTCTTT. Its protein product is CASSPRGEAFF.

This chain uses TRBV5-1 with TRBJ2-3; 9 nucleotides line up with TRBD2. This CDR3 is 17 amino acids long. V lost 1 base, J lost 4 bases, and 10 bases stayed unmatched. The germline gives CDR1 SGHRS, CDR2 YFSETQ. DNA for the CDR3: TGCGCCAGCAGCTTGCCCGGGGCTAGCGGGGTCCCAGATACGCAGTATTTT. Its protein product is CASSLPGASGVPDTQYF.

The chain links TRBV7-2 to TRBJ1-2, with D unclear. Germline lookup yields CDR1 SGHTA and CDR2 FQGNSA. The V and J ends lost 6 bases and 8 bases respectively, with 13 bases between them. The CDR3 covers 12 residues. The DNA for the CDR3 is TGTGCCAGCAGATCTGATCCTTCGGGCTACACCTTC. Its translation is CASRSDPSGYTF.

CDR3 in amino acids: CASSKSGETYEQYF. The DNA for the CDR3 is TGTGCCAGCAGCAAGAGCGGGGAAACTTACGAGCAGTACTTC. The chain recombines TRBV7-3 with TRBJ2-7; 7 positions match TRBD2. The CDR3 covers 14 residues. V dropped 5 bases and J dropped 4; count of bases not matched to a gene: 8. Germline values: CDR1 SGHTA, CDR2 FQGTGA.

This chain connects TRBV7-8 to TRBJ2-7, with 11 bases that match TRBD1. V lost 5 bases and J lost 4; bases outside the gene matches: 7. CDR1 SGHVS and CDR2 FQNEAQ come from the germline V gene. The CDR3 contains 15 residues. CDR3 protein: CASSASGQGVYEQYF. Here the CDR3 DNA reads TGTGCCAGCAGCGCCTCGGGACAGGGGGTGTACGAGCAGTACTTC.

This rearrangement joins TRBV2 to TRBJ2-2; 8 nucleotides line up with TRBD1. CDR1 and CDR2 (germline): SNHLY, FYNNEI. This CDR3 region has 16 residues. With 3 bases clipped from V and 3 bases from J, the junction kept 6 bases outside the gene matches. CDR3 sequence (DNA): TGTGCCAGCAGTGAGGGACAGGCGAGACACACCGGGGAGCTGTTTTTT. Translated, it gives CASSEGQARHTGELFF.

This chain connects TRBV12-3 or TRBV12-4 to TRBJ2-3; no reliable D call. Trimming stripped 1 base from V and 0 bases from J, with 5 bases between. There are 14 residues in the CDR3. This CDR3 is CASSLGRSTDTQYF. CDR3 DNA sequence: TGTGCCAGCAGTTTAGGCCGTAGCACAGATACGCAGTATTTT.

The chain recombines TRBV11-1 with TRBJ2-7, with TRBD1 matching 7 bases. Per the germline V gene, CDR1 is SGHAT and CDR2 is FQDESV (reference sequence). The CDR3 is 13 amino acids. The trim removed 5 bases at V and 7 bases at J, leaving 8 bases unmatched. The CDR3 nucleotides read TGTGCCAGCAGCGCAGACCCACAGGGGGAGCAGTACTTC. This sequence encodes CASSADPQGEQYF.

The chain employs TRBV12-3 or TRBV12-4 and TRBJ1-1; maybe TRBD1 (6 bases). The CDR3 runs to 13 residues. Trimming removed 5 bases from V and 4 bases from J, with 11 bases in between. CDR3 sequence (DNA): TGTGCCAGCAGTACCCAACAGGGCACTGAAGCTTTCTTT. It yields the protein CASSTQQGTEAFF.

This clonotype appeared once. The rearrangement links TRBV12-3 or TRBV12-4 to TRBJ2-1; D is ambiguous. The CDR3 spans 12 residues. V shed 4 bases and J shed 13 bases, with 14 bases lying between them. CDR3 region: CASSSSTFIQFF. CDR3 sequence (DNA): TGTGCCAGCAGTTCCTCGACGTTTATACAGTTCTTC.

This clonotype has just one count. Here the CDR3 reads CASSLVIYEQYF. The CDR3 DNA reads as TGTGCCAGCAGCTTAGTTATCTACGAGCAGTACTTC. This sequence joins TRBV11-2 and TRBJ2-7; D not resolved. The germline V gene has CDR1 SGHAT and CDR2 FQNNGV. The CDR3 sequence is 12 residues long. The V end lost 1 base, the J end lost 3 bases, and 4 bases lay between the germline ends.

This chain links TRBV7-3 with TRBJ2-6; 9 bases are a match to TRBD1. With 6 bases clipped from V and 0 bases from J, the junction kept 9 bases outside the gene matches. The CDR3 contains 18 residues. CDR1 and CDR2 (germline): SGHTA, FQGTGA. CDR3 DNA sequence: TGTGCCAGCAGAGTAACCGGGACAGGGTTCTCTGGGGCCAACGTCCTGACTTTC. The encoded protein is CASRVTGTGFSGANVLTF.

The rearrangement uses TRBV29-1 and TRBJ2-2; 7 nucleotides line up with TRBD1. V lost 3 bases to trimming and J lost 2 bases; unmatched junction nucleotides: 3. CDR1 SQVTM and CDR2 ANQGSEA come from the germline V gene. The CDR3 runs to 14 residues. The CDR3 DNA follows: TGCAGCGTTGAGAAGGGGGCCAACACCGGGGAGCTGTTTTTT. Residues: CSVEKGANTGELFF.

The chain recombines TRBV6-5 with TRBJ1-2, with a possible D match to TRBD1 (5 bases). The CDR3 consists of 11 residues. The V and J ends lost 11 bases and 7 bases respectively, with 14 bases between them. The germline CDR1 and CDR2 sequences are MNHEY and SVGAGI. The CDR3 spells CAAIGAGGYTF. Here the CDR3 DNA reads TGTGCCGCCATCGGGGCCGGTGGCTACACCTTC.

This clonotype has a single count. The chain carries TRBV7-2 and TRBJ1-6; D remains ambiguous. Trimming stripped 3 bases from V and 8 bases from J, with 5 bases between. The CDR3 runs to 12 residues. Germline CDR1 SGHTA, CDR2 FQGNSA. CDR3 sequence: CASSLGYSPLHF. The CDR3, as DNA: TGTGCCAGCAGCTTGGGGTATTCACCCCTCCACTTT. The whole variable domain, remainder taken from reference TRBV7-2 and TRBJ1-6, is GAGVSQSPSNKVTEKGKDVELRCDPISGHTALYWYRQSLGQGLEFLIYFQGNSAPDKSGLPSDRFSAERTGGSVSTLTIQRTQQEDSAVYLCASSLGYSPLHFGNGTRLTVT.

This sequence joins TRBV12-3 or TRBV12-4 and TRBJ1-1; D is unresolved. With 3 bases removed from V and 5 bases from J, the gap between germline ends came to 7 bases. This CDR3 has 12 residues. In DNA, the CDR3 is TGTGCCAGCAGTTTGGCGGTAACTGAAGCTTTCTTT. It translates to CASSLAVTEAFF.

This clonotype came up once. The genes are TRBV27 and TRBJ1-1; D gene ambiguous. Germline V gene data show CDR1 as MNHEY and CDR2 as SMNVEV (reference sequence). Deletions cut 5 bases from V and 8 bases from J, with 12 bases between. There are 12 residues in the CDR3. DNA for the CDR3: TGTGCCAGCAGTCCTTCTCTCGGGGAAGCTTTCTTT. Protein: CASSPSLGEAFF.

This chain connects TRBV7-9 to TRBJ1-1; maybe TRBD1 (5 bases). CDR3 length equals 14 residues. Deletions cut 1 base from V and 5 bases from J, with 11 bases between. CDR1 SEHNR and CDR2 FQNEAQ come from the germline V gene (reference sequence). CDR3: CASSLDGRGTEAFF. The CDR3 bases are TGTGCCAGCAGCTTAGATGGGCGGGGGACTGAAGCTTTCTTT.

J is TRBJ2-7 and V is TRBV7-2, with 7 positions matching TRBD1. This CDR3 contains 15 residues. V trimming: 6 bases; J trimming: 1 base; junction bases outside the gene matches: 9. Germline V gives CDR1 SGHTA, CDR2 FQGNSA. The CDR3 DNA is TGTGCCAGCAGAAAGGGGACGACAGGGTCCTACGAGCAGTACTTC. Translation gives CASRKGTTGSYEQYF. Looking up the rest from reference TRBV7-2 and TRBJ2-7 gives the full variable domain: GAGVSQSPSNKVTEKGKDVELRCDPISGHTALYWYRQSLGQGLEFLIYFQGNSAPDKSGLPSDRFSAERTGGSVSTLTIQRTQQEDSAVYLCASRKGTTGSYEQYFGPGTRLTVT.

This clonotype was seen a single time. The chain recombines TRBV12-3 or TRBV12-4 with TRBJ2-7, with 7 bases matching TRBD1. V shed 3 bases, J shed 3 bases, and the junction held 8 bases outside the gene matches. This CDR3 has 15 residues. The CDR3: CASSLDRPEHYEQYF. The CDR3 DNA reads as TGTGCCAGCAGTTTGGACAGGCCAGAGCACTACGAGCAGTACTTC.

A single count supports this clonotype. The V and J genes are TRBV5-1 and TRBJ2-5; no definite D call. The CDR3 is 13 residues long. V was pared by 0 bases and J by 5 bases, with 8 bases between. Germline values: CDR1 SGHRS, CDR2 YFSETQ. CDR3: CASSLDSLETQYF. CDR3 bases: TGCGCCAGCAGCTTGGACTCTCTGGAGACCCAGTACTTC.